Here is one T cell receptor (beta chain) with its context. Per the germline V gene, CDR1 is MNHEY and CDR2 is SVGEGT. The ends lost 4 bases at V and 5 bases at J; junction bases unmatched: 2. The CDR3 is 14 residues long. This sample was included in a study of blood T cell repertoires in COVID-19. In the source study's methods: For nucleated cells, counts were estimated from reference gene primer amplification. The data were produced by immunoSEQ multiplex PCR, yet TCRdb's version contains in-frame clones alone and is incomplete. V, J and clone size derive from that table, while D and trimming were established from the DNA sequence. The profile shows about 210,000 clones, about 82% of them singletons.

The source material was peripheral blood. The chain combines TRBV6-2 or TRBV6-3 with TRBJ1-5, with 10 bases lining up with TRBD1. The TCR comes from a woman aged 70-85 years with COVID-19, enrolled during active disease. CDR3 sequence (DNA): TGTGCCAGCAGTTGGGGACAGGGGCATCAGCCCCAGCATTTT. Protein sequence: CASSWGQGHQPQHF.